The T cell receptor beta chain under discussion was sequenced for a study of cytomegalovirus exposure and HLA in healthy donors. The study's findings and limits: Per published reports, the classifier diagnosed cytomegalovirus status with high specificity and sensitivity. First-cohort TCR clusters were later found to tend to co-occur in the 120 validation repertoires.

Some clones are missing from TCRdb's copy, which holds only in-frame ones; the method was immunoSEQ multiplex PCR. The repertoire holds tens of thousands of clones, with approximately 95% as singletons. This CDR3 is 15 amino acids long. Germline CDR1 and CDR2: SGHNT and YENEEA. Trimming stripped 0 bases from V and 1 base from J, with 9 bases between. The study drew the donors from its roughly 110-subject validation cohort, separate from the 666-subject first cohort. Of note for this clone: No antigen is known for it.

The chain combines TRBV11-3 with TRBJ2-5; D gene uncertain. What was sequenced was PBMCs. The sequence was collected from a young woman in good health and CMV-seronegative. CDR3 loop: CASSLDGGIQETQYF. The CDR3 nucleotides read TGTGCCAGCAGCTTAGACGGCGGAATCCAAGAGACCCAGTACTTC.